This TCR beta chain stems from a study of a mutant IDH1 vaccine in newly diagnosed glioma (dated by TCRdb to about 2021). Study-level background: Patients were given eight vaccinations, in weeks 1, 3, 5, 7, 11, 15, 19 and 23, which matched visits V03 through V10. For exploratory analyses, longitudinal TCRB deep sequencing was carried out in roughly 23 treated patients wherever samples were available. In the chemotherapy-containing groups, vaccination started alongside temozolomide cycles, whereas in patients who had radiotherapy alone it started 4-6 weeks after radiotherapy. Peripheral blood was collected at six visits: V03 (baseline), V05, V07, V10, V12 and V13. Before enrollment, patients had received standard therapy of radiotherapy alone, temozolomide alone, or radiochemotherapy with temozolomide; most received the combination. Of the 25 to 35 patients who were treated, 62.5% were male and 37.5% were female, and the mean age was around 40 years. Paper-wide results and their limitations: Selection of PBMC samples for TCRB deep sequencing was based on availability. The authors noted that analyses of patient blood samples could not be reproduced because of sample limitations. Across multiple MHC alleles, vaccine-induced immune responses were seen in roughly 93% of patients. Pseudoprogression seemed to be unrelated to changes in the top peripheral T cell clonotypes found by TCRB sequencing.

Library creation used the immunoSEQ multiplex PCR assay. The hsTCRB Kit was used according to the manufacturer's protocol to amplify rearranged TCR beta chain sequences. Sequencing of TCRB libraries was carried out on an Illumina MiSeq. The paper's processing steps were these. The kit vendor's proprietary platform handled demultiplexing, trimming and gene mapping. Here the immuneACCESS table is served through TCRdb, limited to in-frame sequences with V and J called. Missing clones are a known gap in these copies; in checked studies unresolved V genes cover under half, and the rest lacks a known reason. V and J calls and clone size are given by that table; D and trimming were obtained from the DNA. This sample holds about 64,000 clones; around 83% were observed only once. Together, the top ten hold under 4.5% of the sample. The sample's time point label, decoded: week 23, last vaccination. Each vaccine dose, consisting of 300 ug of a 20-mer mutant IDH1 peptide in Montanide, was administered subcutaneously with topical imiquimod. The donors had newly diagnosed IDH1-mutant astrocytomas of WHO grade 3 or 4 that showed loss of nuclear ATRX. The samples were drawn from NOA16, a multicentre, single-arm, open-label phase I trial in Germany that tested a mutant IDH1 peptide vaccine in humans for the first time. The DNeasy Blood and Tissue Kit was used to extract genomic DNA from EDTA blood for TCRB sequencing.

To note about this clone: This receptor's antigen is unknown. There are no base qualities to consult, and no much larger clone falls within one base.

CDR1 SGHNT and CDR2 YENEEA were looked up in the germline V gene. Relative to germline, V is missing 3 bases and J is missing 4 bases, with 10 bases of the junction outside any gene match. Including cysteine and phenylalanine, the CDR3 has 18 amino acids. Only the CDR3 part of the read is kept: 54 bases, read in frame from the first base. The receptor comes from a man younger than 40 with glioma. The material was PBMCs, obtained from a glioma patient whose treatment included an IDH1 peptide vaccine. The chain employs TRBV11-3 and TRBJ2-5, with 14 bases matching TRBD2. At the DNA level, the sequence is TGTGCCAGCAGCTTGGGACTAGCGGGAGCCGAACACCCAGAGACCCAGTACTTC. It specifies CASSLGLAGAEHPETQYF.